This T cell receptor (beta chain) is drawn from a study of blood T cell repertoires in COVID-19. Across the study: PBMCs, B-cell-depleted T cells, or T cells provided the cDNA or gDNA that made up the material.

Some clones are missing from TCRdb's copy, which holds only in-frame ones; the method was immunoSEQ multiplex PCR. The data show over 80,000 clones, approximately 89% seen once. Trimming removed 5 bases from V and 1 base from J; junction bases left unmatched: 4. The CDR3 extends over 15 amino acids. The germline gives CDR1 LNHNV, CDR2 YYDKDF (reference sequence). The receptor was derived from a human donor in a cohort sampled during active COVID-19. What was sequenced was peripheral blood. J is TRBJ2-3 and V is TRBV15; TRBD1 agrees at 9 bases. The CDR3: CATSVRDRGTDTQYF. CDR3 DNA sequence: TGTGCCACCAGCGTCCGGGACAGGGGCACAGATACGCAGTATTTT.